The rows below give T cell receptor beta chains drawn from one sample of a study of blood T cell repertoires in COVID-19. Repertoires were generated with immunoSEQ multiplex PCR, while TCRdb's copy carries only in-frame clones and drops some. The sample holds roughly 95,000 clones, about 80% seen once. What was sequenced was peripheral blood. These receptors came from a human donor in a cohort sampled during active COVID-19. Both conserved end residues are part of each CDR3. The D gene is left open where the match is weak. Clone size is shown for a subset of rows, as once, few, many or a class of expanded clone.

V: TRBV7-2
J: TRBJ2-5
size: NA
D: TRBD2
DNA: TGTGCCAGCAGCTTAGTTGCTAGCGGGGGACAACAAGAGACCCAGTACTTC
CDR3: CASSLVASGGQQETQYF

V: TRBV6-2/TRBV6-3
J: TRBJ2-7
size: NA
D: TRBD2
DNA: TGTGCCAGCAGTACCTTCGGGGGACTAGTAATTTACGAGCAGTACTTC
CDR3: CASSTFGGLVIYEQYF

V: TRBV25-1
J: TRBJ1-1
size: once
D: TRBD1
DNA: TGTGCCAGCAGTGAAGGACAGGGGTTTGGGGCTTTCTTT
CDR3: CASSEGQGFGAFF

V: TRBV5-1
J: TRBJ1-1
size: NA
D: NA
DNA: TGCGCCAGCAGCCCTACCGGGGTGAACACTGAAGCTTTCTTT
CDR3: CASSPTGVNTEAFF

V: TRBV5-1
J: TRBJ1-2
size: NA
D: TRBD1
DNA: TGCGCCAGCAGCGAGGCAGGGGGCAATAACTATGGCTACACCTTC
CDR3: CASSEAGGNNYGYTF

V: TRBV28
J: TRBJ2-3
size: NA
D: TRBD2
DNA: TGTGCCAGCAGTTTATCTTTTTGGACTAGCGGGAATTCTCCAGATACGCAGTATTTT
CDR3: CASSLSFWTSGNSPDTQYF

V: TRBV27
J: TRBJ2-7
size: NA
D: NA
DNA: TGTGCCAGCAGTTTGAGTCGCGGGGTCTCCTACGAGCAGTACTTC
CDR3: CASSLSRGVSYEQYF

V: TRBV19
J: TRBJ1-1
size: NA
D: TRBD1
DNA: TGTGCCAGTAGTCTACGACAGGGGGCGTTCACTGAAGCTTTCTTT
CDR3: CASSLRQGAFTEAFF

V: TRBV5-6
J: TRBJ2-5
size: NA
D: TRBD1
DNA: TGTGCCAGCAGCGCAACGGACAGGGGCTGGACCCAGTACTTC
CDR3: CASSATDRGWTQYF

V: TRBV27
J: TRBJ2-3
size: NA
D: TRBD2
DNA: TGTGCCAGCAGTCGGACTAGCGGCACAGATACGCAGTATTTT
CDR3: CASSRTSGTDTQYF

V: TRBV5-5
J: TRBJ1-1
size: NA
D: NA
DNA: TGTGCCAGCAGCTTCCTACAGGAGAACACTGAAGCTTTCTTT
CDR3: CASSFLQENTEAFF

V: TRBV28
J: TRBJ1-3
size: NA
D: NA
DNA: TGTGCCAGCAGTTCCAGAAACACCATATATTTT
CDR3: CASSSRNTIYF

V: TRBV18
J: TRBJ2-1
size: NA
D: NA
DNA: TGTGCCAGCTCACCCACGAATAGCAATGAGCAGTTCTTC
CDR3: CASSPTNSNEQFF

V: TRBV5-6
J: TRBJ2-1
size: NA
D: NA
DNA: TGTGCCAGCAGCTTGGGGTCTGGCTTTTTTGAGCAGTTCTTC
CDR3: CASSLGSGFFEQFF

V: TRBV28
J: TRBJ2-7
size: NA
D: NA
DNA: TGTGCCACCACCGAAACCGGCGAGCAGTACTTC
CDR3: CATTETGEQYF

V: TRBV5-8
J: TRBJ2-7
size: once
D: NA
DNA: TGTGCCAGCAGCCAAGAGGCAGCCCTCTCCTACGAGCAGTACTTC
CDR3: CASSQEAALSYEQYF

V: TRBV24-1
J: TRBJ2-1
size: NA
D: NA
DNA: TGTGCCACCAGTGACCGCATCAGGCAGGGTGCTTACAATGAGCAGTTCTTC
CDR3: CATSDRIRQGAYNEQFF

V: TRBV7-2
J: TRBJ2-1
size: NA
D: TRBD2
DNA: TGTGCCAGCAGCTTAGAGCCAGCGGGGGGATCTGAGCAGTTCTTC
CDR3: CASSLEPAGGSEQFF

V: TRBV21-1
J: TRBJ1-1
size: few
D: NA
DNA: TGTGCCAGCCTCTTTTCAGAGAACACTGAAGCTTTCTTT
CDR3: CASLFSENTEAFF

V: TRBV19
J: TRBJ1-1
size: NA
D: NA
DNA: TGTGCCAGTAGTATAGATCGGGGCACTGAAGCTTTCTTT
CDR3: CASSIDRGTEAFF

V: TRBV28
J: TRBJ2-7
size: few
D: NA
DNA: TGTGCCAGCAGTTTGGCAGGGCCTCCCTACGAGCAGTACTTC
CDR3: CASSLAGPPYEQYF

V: TRBV7-8
J: TRBJ2-1
size: NA
D: TRBD2
DNA: TGTGCCAGCAGCCGCGCCGTTGCTAGCGGGAGCTACAATGAGCAGTTCTTC
CDR3: CASSRAVASGSYNEQFF

V: TRBV3-1/TRBV3-2
J: TRBJ2-7
size: few
D: NA
DNA: TGTGCCAGCAGCCAAGATTGGCGGAAAGAGCAGTACTTC
CDR3: CASSQDWRKEQYF

V: TRBV7-8
J: TRBJ1-2
size: NA
D: NA
DNA: TGTGCCAGCAGCGGAGGTCGCTATGGCTACACCTTC
CDR3: CASSGGRYGYTF

V: TRBV2
J: TRBJ2-5
size: NA
D: TRBD1
DNA: TGTGCCAGCAGTACAAGGGGGCGTGAGACCCAGTACTTC
CDR3: CASSTRGRETQYF

V: TRBV28
J: TRBJ1-2
size: NA
D: NA
DNA: TGTGCCAGCAGTTTATCTGCAGGCCGCCCGGCGGGCACCTTC
CDR3: CASSLSAGRPAGTF

V: TRBV4-1
J: TRBJ2-7
size: NA
D: TRBD2
DNA: TGCGCCAGCAGCACTACCCCCCGGGAGGGCGGGTACGAGCAGTACTTC
CDR3: CASSTTPREGGYEQYF

V: TRBV27
J: TRBJ2-6
size: NA
D: TRBD1
DNA: TGTGCCAGCAAGGGACAGGGGGCTGCTGGGGCCAACGTCCTGACTTTC
CDR3: CASKGQGAAGANVLTF

V: TRBV5-1
J: TRBJ2-1
size: NA
D: TRBD2
DNA: TGCGCCAGCAGCCCCCAGACTAGCGGGAGGGCCGATGAGCAGTTCTTC
CDR3: CASSPQTSGRADEQFF

V: TRBV15
J: TRBJ2-5
size: NA
D: NA
DNA: TGTGCCACCAGCAGAGATTGGTTGGTAGGTACAGGTCAAGAGACCCAGTACTTC
CDR3: CATSRDWLVGTGQETQYF

V: TRBV9
J: TRBJ1-2
size: NA
D: TRBD1
DNA: TGTGCCAGCAGCCCCCTGACAGGGTATGGCTACACCTTC
CDR3: CASSPLTGYGYTF

V: TRBV7-9
J: TRBJ1-4
size: NA
D: TRBD1
DNA: TGTGCCAGCAGCTCCCAACAGGGGATTAATGAAAAACTGTTTTTT
CDR3: CASSSQQGINEKLFF

V: TRBV5-1
J: TRBJ1-4
size: NA
D: NA
DNA: TGCGCCAGCAGCTTGCCCGGGTCTAATGAAAAACTGTTTTTT
CDR3: CASSLPGSNEKLFF

V: TRBV29-1
J: TRBJ1-1
size: NA
D: TRBD1
DNA: TGCAGCGTTGGGGACAGTGACGCTTTCTTT
CDR3: CSVGDSDAFF

V: TRBV10-3
J: TRBJ2-7
size: NA
D: NA
DNA: TGTGCCATCAGTGCAGGGGTGGCCAACGAGCAGTACTTC
CDR3: CAISAGVANEQYF

V: TRBV24-1
J: TRBJ1-3
size: NA
D: TRBD1
DNA: TGTGCCACCAGTGATTTCGGGGGGACAGGGATATATTTT
CDR3: CATSDFGGTGIYF